The T cell receptor beta chain under discussion was sequenced for a study of blood T cells in healthy people across ages. CDR3 length equals 15 residues. Germline V gene data show CDR1 as MNHNY and CDR2 as SVGAGI (reference sequence). V dropped 2 bases and J dropped 5 bases, with 15 bases sitting between them. Using a J-beta primer mix together with a sample-barcoded 5' primer, a second PCR was run for roughly 6 to 12 cycles. TCRdb reanalysed the 5' RACE reads using MiXCR and keeps one entry per CDR3 protein. The sample includes about 670,000 distinct CDR3 sequences, approximately 52% of them seen just once. Study-level findings and limits: From one million sequenced T cells, diversity estimates were lower bounds. The long-lived group displayed more naive CD4+ cells, plus higher diversity, than the aged donors did.

Isolation per sample recovered at least 6 million PBMCs. This clonotype is a singleton in its sample. What it binds is not known. This TCR came from a woman of 80 years or more in good health. The sample consisted of blood. The chain recombines TRBV6-6 with TRBJ2-5; D tentatively fits TRBD1 or TRBD2 (5 bases each). Written as DNA, the CDR3 is TGTGCCAGCAGTTACCTAACCGGGGACCCGGAGACCCAGTACTTC. It is translated as CASSYLTGDPETQYF.